The 11 T cell receptor beta chains in this list originate from one sample, sequenced in a study of T cells after yellow fever vaccination. TCRdb fed the 5' RACE reads into MiXCR, producing one record per CDR3 protein. The sample contains 200,000 to 300,000 distinct CDR3 sequences, 13% of which appear only once. The sample was CD4+ T cells sorted from PBMCs, taken 45 days after the yellow fever booster vaccination. Receptors originate from a man aged 30 to 39 who received the YFV17D yellow fever vaccine.

This chain uses TRBV7-2 with TRBJ2-7; maybe TRBD2 (6 bases). Germline V CDR1 and CDR2: SGHTA, FQGNSA. The V end lost 3 bases, the J end lost 2 bases, and 14 bases lay between the germline ends. The CDR3 has 15 amino acids. The CDR3 nucleotides read TGTGCCAGCAGCTTGCAGGAGGGCCTTCCCTACGAGCAGTACTTC. Amino acid sequence: CASSLQEGLPYEQYF.

This rearrangement joins TRBV29-1 to TRBJ1-5; no definite D call. The CDR3 runs to 13 residues. Germline-derived CDR1 and CDR2 are SQVTM and ANQGSEA. V lost 4 bases and J 4 bases, leaving 11 bases between the germline ends. The chain's CDR3 is CSVVENLNQPQHF. The CDR3 nucleotides read TGCAGCGTTGTCGAGAATCTGAATCAGCCCCAGCATTTT.

The chain couples TRBV12-3 or TRBV12-4 to TRBJ2-2; 12 bases map to TRBD2. The trim removed 7 bases at V and 6 bases at J, leaving 6 bases unmatched. The CDR3 length is 15 residues. CDR3 loop: CASTPTSGSAGELFF. CDR3 DNA: TGTGCCAGCACTCCGACTAGCGGGAGCGCCGGGGAGCTGTTTTTT.

This clonotype showed up just a few times. J is TRBJ2-5 and V is TRBV12-3 or TRBV12-4; 8 bases agree with TRBD2. V shed 6 bases, J shed 8 bases, and the junction held 11 bases outside the gene matches. CDR3 length: 14 residues. CDR3 in DNA: TGTGCCAGCAGCGAGCTAGCGGGTATCGGAACCCAGTACTTC. Amino acid sequence: CASSELAGIGTQYF.

This clonotype has more than one count but fewer than ten. The chain has TRBV7-2 and TRBJ1-3; the D is unclear. Germline V CDR1 and CDR2: SGHTA, FQGNSA. This CDR3 contains 14 residues. Between the trimmed V and J ends, which lost 2 bases and 0 bases, there was a span of 5 bases. The CDR3 reads CASSLSPSGNTIYF. The DNA for the CDR3 is TGTGCCAGCAGCTTATCCCCCTCTGGAAACACCATATATTTT.

The CDR3 DNA is TGCGCCAGCAGCTTGATGAGACCGGGACAGGGGAGCGAGCAGTACTTC. Translated: CASSLMRPGQGSEQYF. The rearrangement joins TRBV5-1 to TRBJ2-7; 10 bases are a match to TRBD1. Germline CDR1 is SGHRS and CDR2 is YFSETQ. This CDR3 is built from 16 residues. V shed 1 base and J 6 bases; nucleotides not matched to a gene: 10.

This clonotype has a handful of counts. The chain has TRBV7-4 and TRBJ1-1, with no clear D. V gave up 3 bases and J gave up 3 bases, with 20 bases separating them. This CDR3 region has 17 residues. CDR1 is SGHVT and CDR2 is SQSDAQ in the germline V gene. This chain's CDR3 is CASSFSGCEAEDTEAFF. The CDR3 region has the DNA TGTGCCAGCAGCTTCTCCGGGTGCGAGGCAGAAGACACTGAAGCTTTCTTT.

The rearrangement links TRBV20-1 to TRBJ1-1, with 7 bases identical to TRBD1. Trimming took 0 bases from V and 7 from J; bases not matched to a gene: 8. The CDR3 spans 14 residues. Germline CDR1 reads DFQATT; CDR2 reads SNEGSKA (reference sequence). The CDR3 DNA sequence: TGCAGTGCTAGAGAACCGGGACAGATAGGTGAAGCTTTCTTT. It specifies CSAREPGQIGEAFF.

This clonotype was detected a few times. The V gene is TRBV4-2, the J gene TRBJ2-3; tentative D call: TRBD2 (5 bases). Between the trimmed V and J ends, which lost 1 base and 2 bases, there was a span of 19 bases. CDR1 is LGHNA and CDR2 is YNFKEQ in the germline V gene. There are 18 residues in the CDR3. The CDR3 DNA is TGTGCCAGCAGCCAAGCCGGTGTCTCGGGATTCTCCACAGATACGCAGTATTTT. Encoded protein: CASSQAGVSGFSTDTQYF.

This clonotype was seen only a few times. CDR3 DNA sequence: TGTGCCAGCAGTTACCACTCTAGCGGGAGGTCCCCCCATACGCAGTATTTT. Translating gives CASSYHSSGRSPHTQYF. V usage is TRBV6-5 and J usage is TRBJ2-3, with 11 bases aligning to TRBD2. Trimming at V came to 2 bases and at J to 7 bases, leaving 11 bases not matched to a gene. The V gene's germline CDR1 is MNHEY and CDR2 SVGAGI. The CDR3 is 17 residues long.

The gene calls are TRBV3-1 and TRBJ2-5, with 12 positions matching TRBD2. Germline CDR1 and CDR2: LGHDT and YNNKEL (reference sequence). CDR3 length: 17 residues. With V trimmed by 4 bases and J by 5 bases, 11 bases remained unmatched. For the CDR3, the DNA is TGTGCCAGCAGCCCCCGGACTAGCGGGATCACCAAGGAGACCCAGTACTTC. It yields the protein CASSPRTSGITKETQYF.